This T cell receptor (beta chain) originates from a study of T cells expressing NK-cell markers. Study details: Serological testing identified seven of the eight sequenced donors as HCMV-seropositive and one as seronegative.

With respect to this clonotype: Its specificity is not known.

Looked up from germline, CDR1 is MGHRA and CDR2 is YSYEKL. There are 14 residues in the CDR3. Overall study results and limits: It was still unclear whether expanded NKG2C+ T cell clones were HCMV specific. Among CD8+ T cells from more than five donors, dominant NKG2C+ clonotypes accounted for roughly 1.0-7.0%.

TCRdb derives one entry per CDR3 protein from the 5' RACE reads, leaving out DNA. Its table records 250,000 to 300,000 distinct CDR3 sequences. The sequence was obtained from a woman between 18 and 75 years old in good health. This sequence joins TRBV4-1 and TRBJ1-5; without DNA, the TCRdb call of TRBD1 cannot be checked. The source material was blood T cells: a sorted CD56 or NKG2C T cell subset, CD4+ or CD8+ T cells, or bulk PBMC T cells (not recorded which). CDR3 sequence: CASSQPGPSQPQHF.